The clone carrying this T cell receptor beta chain is labeled as medium-sized. The data derive from a study of OX40 agonist ivuxolimab in advanced cancers. The repertoire was sequenced with immunoSEQ multiplex PCR; TCRdb's copy has only in-frame clones and lacks some. The repertoire consists of 25,000 to 30,000 clones, with 83% occurring once and the leading ten covering about 12%. The V end was cut by 5 bases, the J end by 0 bases, with 5 bases between. This CDR3 spans 14 amino acids. Per germline, CDR1 LNHDA and CDR2 SQIVND (reference sequence). Sequenced material: CD4+ or CD8+ T cells sorted from blood, taken in a trial of the OX40 agonist ivuxolimab. V is TRBV19 and J is TRBJ1-6, with no clear D. The sequence derives from an adult with an advanced solid tumor such as melanoma, head and neck, liver or kidney cancer. As DNA, the CDR3 is TGTGCCAGTAGTGTAGGCTCCTATAATTCACCCCTCCACTTT. This encodes CASSVGSYNSPLHF.